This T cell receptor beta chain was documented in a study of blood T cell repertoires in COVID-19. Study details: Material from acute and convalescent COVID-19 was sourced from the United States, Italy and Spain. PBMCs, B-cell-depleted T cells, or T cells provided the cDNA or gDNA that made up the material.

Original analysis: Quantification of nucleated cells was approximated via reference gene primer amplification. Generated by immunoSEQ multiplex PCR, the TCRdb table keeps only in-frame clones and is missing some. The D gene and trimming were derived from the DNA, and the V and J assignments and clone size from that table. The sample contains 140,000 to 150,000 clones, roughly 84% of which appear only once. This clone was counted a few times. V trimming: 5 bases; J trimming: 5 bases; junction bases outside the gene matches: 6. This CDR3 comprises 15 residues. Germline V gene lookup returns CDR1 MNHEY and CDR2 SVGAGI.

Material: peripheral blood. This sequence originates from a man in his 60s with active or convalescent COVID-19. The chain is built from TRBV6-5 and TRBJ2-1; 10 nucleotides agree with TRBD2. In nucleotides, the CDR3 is TGTGCCAGCAGTCCCCTAGCGGGAGTAAACAATGAGCAGTTCTTC. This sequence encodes CASSPLAGVNNEQFF.